This T cell receptor beta chain appears in the sequencing data of a study of blood T cell repertoires in COVID-19. Sequenced by immunoSEQ multiplex PCR; TCRdb stores in-frame clones only, minus some. This repertoire shows 180,000 or so clones, 80% to 85% found once; its top ten account for 6.5% to 9.5%. Cohort 3 recovery required two negative PCRs, clearance, or symptom resolution. Germline V gives CDR1 MGHDK, CDR2 SYGVNS. V lost 3 bases, J lost 0 bases, and 6 bases stayed unmatched. The CDR3 runs 16 residues. The sequenced sample consisted of PBMCs or T cells enriched from blood (not recorded which). The clonotype comes from a man in his forties who had recovered from COVID-19. This chain links TRBV25-1 with TRBJ1-1; 8 bases match TRBD1. In DNA, the CDR3 is TGTGCCAGCAGTGATAACAGGGGGAACATGAACACTGAAGCTTTCTTT. Amino acids: CASSDNRGNMNTEAFF.